The rows below give T cell receptor beta chains drawn from one sample of a study of cytotoxic CD8 clonotypes in ibrutinib-treated CLL. Assay: immunoSEQ multiplex PCR; the TCRdb copy retains only in-frame clones and omits some. In the table there are some 200,000 clones, around 75% of which are singletons. The material sequenced was PBMCs, taken after 12 months of ibrutinib treatment. The source of these receptors is a human donor with chronic lymphocytic leukemia. Each CDR3 is given with its conserved first and last residue. Fields, in order: CDR3 protein, CDR3 DNA, D gene, V gene, J gene. The D gene is left open where the match is weak.

CDR3aa: CASSKTDREPNTEAFF
CDR3nt: TGTGCCAGCAGCAAAACGGACAGGGAACCGAACACTGAAGCTTTCTTT
d_gene: -
v_gene: TRBV21-1
j_gene: TRBJ1-1

CDR3aa: CASSGQVNNSPLHF
CDR3nt: TGTGCCAGCAGCGGACAGGTGAATAATTCACCCCTCCACTTT
d_gene: TRBD1
v_gene: TRBV2
j_gene: TRBJ1-6

CDR3aa: CATEPGQTTNEKLFF
CDR3nt: TGTGCTACTGAGCCGGGACAGACAACTAATGAAAAACTGTTTTTT
d_gene: TRBD1
v_gene: TRBV11-2
j_gene: TRBJ1-4

CDR3aa: CATSSPPSGRLSEQYF
CDR3nt: TGTGCCACCAGCAGCCCGCCTAGCGGGAGACTCTCCGAGCAGTACTTC
d_gene: TRBD2
v_gene: TRBV15
j_gene: TRBJ2-7

CDR3aa: CASSYSRPEQFF
CDR3nt: TGTGCCAGCAGTTACTCGAGACCAGAGCAGTTCTTC
d_gene: -
v_gene: TRBV6-5
j_gene: TRBJ2-1

CDR3aa: CASSAGRASASPLHF
CDR3nt: TGTGCCAGCAGCGCGGGACGGGCGTCGGCTTCACCCCTCCACTTT
d_gene: -
v_gene: TRBV9
j_gene: TRBJ1-6

CDR3aa: CASRGDYNEQFF
CDR3nt: TGTGCCAGCAGGGGGGACTACAATGAGCAGTTCTTC
d_gene: -
v_gene: TRBV6-6
j_gene: TRBJ2-1

CDR3aa: CASSSSTGYEVYWDTEAFF
CDR3nt: TGCGCCAGCAGCTCCTCCACAGGGTACGAGGTGTATTGGGACACTGAAGCTTTCTTT
d_gene: -
v_gene: TRBV5-1
j_gene: TRBJ1-1

CDR3aa: CASTSTGRNYGYTF
CDR3nt: TGTGCCAGCACCTCGACAGGGCGTAACTATGGCTACACCTTC
d_gene: TRBD1
v_gene: TRBV28
j_gene: TRBJ1-2

CDR3aa: CAWSAIPGQGEDTQYF
CDR3nt: TGTGCCTGGAGTGCCATTCCGGGACAGGGGGAAGATACGCAGTATTTT
d_gene: TRBD1
v_gene: TRBV30
j_gene: TRBJ2-3